The clone carrying this T cell receptor beta chain was observed a single time. These data are taken from a study of cytomegalovirus exposure and HLA in healthy donors. Germline loops: CDR1 SGHRS, CDR2 YFSETQ. CDR3 length: 14 amino acids. Trimming cost V 0 bases and J 5 bases, with 11 bases left between them. Data came from immunoSEQ multiplex PCR; TCRdb stores just in-frame clones and leaves some out. The table has some 320,000 clones, around 90% seen once. The sequencing input was PBMCs. This TCR derives from a woman aged 25 to 45 in good health and CMV-seropositive. This chain links TRBV5-1 with TRBJ2-5, with D possibly being TRBD2 (6 bases). The CDR3: CASSLDRSGETQYF. The DNA of the CDR3 is TGCGCCAGCAGCTTGGACCGAAGCGGGGAGACCCAGTACTTC.